These 18 T cell receptor beta chains originate from one sample sequenced in a study of cytomegalovirus exposure and HLA in healthy donors. PCR employed 60 Vbeta and 13 Jbeta primers. Sequencing used immunoSEQ multiplex PCR; TCRdb keeps in-frame clones, though not all of them. The repertoire holds fewer than 150,000 clones, with about 66% as singletons. Sequencing was performed on PBMCs. The receptor source for this set is a human donor in good health.

The chain employs TRBV5-3 and TRBJ1-3, with 7 bases aligning to TRBD1. TRBV5-3 qualifies as an ORF whose function is uncertain. J gave up 0 bases and V 4 bases, and 10 bases lay outside the gene matches. CDR3 length: 17 residues. The CDR3 reads CARSRDRLYYSGNTIYF. CDR3 DNA: TGTGCCAGAAGCCGGGACAGACTTTACTACTCTGGAAACACCATATATTTT.

This clone has only a few counts. The genes are TRBV6-6 and TRBJ2-7, with D possibly matching TRBD1 (5 bases). The germline V gene encodes CDR1 MNHNY and CDR2 SVGAGI (reference sequence). The CDR3 spans 15 residues. Trimming removed 6 bases at V and 1 base at J, with 16 bases between. CDR3 amino acids: CASSSRTQLSYEQYF. CDR3 in DNA: TGTGCCAGCAGCTCCCGGACACAACTTTCCTACGAGCAGTACTTC.

This rearrangement joins TRBV11-3 to TRBJ2-1, with TRBD2 matching over 12 bases. The V segment lost 8 bases and the J segment 4 bases; nucleotides outside the gene matches: 3. Germline CDR1 is SGHNT and CDR2 is YENEEA. This CDR3 is 14 amino acids long. CDR3 residues: CASEGLAGYNEQFF. CDR3 sequence (DNA): TGTGCCAGCGAAGGACTAGCGGGATACAATGAGCAGTTCTTC.

Comments on this clone: Distinct nucleotide sequences in the sample also encode this CDR3. This chain links TRBV5-4 with TRBJ2-1; TRBD2 is a possible D gene (5 bases). The CDR3 is made up of 15 amino acids. Germline values: CDR1 SGHNT, CDR2 YYREEE (reference sequence). Trimming took off 0 bases at V and 0 bases at J, with 7 bases between the two ends. The CDR3 DNA follows: TGTGCCAGCAGCTTGGGAGGGAGCTCCTACAATGAGCAGTTCTTC. Protein: CASSLGGSSYNEQFF.

The V and J genes are TRBV11-3 and TRBJ2-2; D is uncertain. Germline-derived CDR1 and CDR2 are SGHNT and YENEEA. V lost 6 bases and J 7 bases, leaving 9 bases between the germline ends. The CDR3 is 12 amino acids. The DNA of the CDR3 is TGTGCCAGCAGGTACTCCGTCGGGGAGCTGTTTTTT. Its protein is CASRYSVGELFF.

The chain is built from TRBV5-6 and TRBJ2-7, with D possibly being TRBD1 (5 bases). Germline CDR1 and CDR2: SGHDT and YYEEEE. This CDR3 has 15 amino acids. V was pared by 1 base and J by 2 bases, with 13 bases between. CDR3 DNA: TGTGCCAGCAGCTTGATTTCCACAGGAACCTACGAGCAGTACTTC. Translated: CASSLISTGTYEQYF.

The rearrangement joins TRBV7-9 to TRBJ1-2, with 8 nucleotides matching TRBD1. Per the germline V gene, CDR1 is SEHNR and CDR2 is FQNEAQ (reference sequence). V dropped 6 bases and J dropped 4; count of bases not matched to a gene: 7. The CDR3 is 14 residues long. The CDR3 nucleotides read TGTGCCAGCAGGGCTCAGGGGGCAGGCTATGGCTACACCTTC. It codes for CASRAQGAGYGYTF.

This clone was seen once. The rearrangement links TRBV4-1 to TRBJ2-5, with D maybe TRBD2 (5 bases). Per germline, CDR1 MGHRA and CDR2 YSYEKL. The CDR3 length is 14 residues. V lost 3 bases and J lost 2, with 10 bases in between. In nucleotides, the CDR3 is TGCGCCAGCAGCCAGACTAAGCTTCAAGAGACCCAGTACTTC. Protein product: CASSQTKLQETQYF.

V and J are TRBV9 and TRBJ2-1, with 11 bases matching TRBD2. V gave up 4 bases and J gave up 0 bases; unmatched junction bases: 12. The CDR3 sequence is 19 residues long. CDR1 SGDLS and CDR2 YYNGEE come from the germline V gene. The CDR3 coding sequence is TGTGCCAGCAGCACACCCGGGACTAGCGGCCCGAGCTCCTACAATGAGCAGTTCTTC. Translation: CASSTPGTSGPSSYNEQFF.

This CDR3 is CASSLGTGHQETQYF. CDR3 nucleotide sequence: TGCGCCAGCAGCTTGGGGACAGGGCACCAAGAGACCCAGTACTTC. The chain employs TRBV5-1 and TRBJ2-5, with 8 positions matching TRBD1. CDR1 and CDR2 from the germline V gene are SGHRS and YFSETQ. Trimming took 0 bases from V and 0 from J; bases not matched to a gene: 1. The CDR3 is 15 residues long.

In its sample, this clone was seen a few times. This chain links TRBV4-1 with TRBJ2-7; no clear D. The length of the CDR3 is 15 residues. V gave up 2 bases and J gave up 3 bases, with 14 bases separating them. The V gene's germline CDR1 is MGHRA and CDR2 YSYEKL. CDR3 sequence reads: CASSQSAGSLYEQYF. The CDR3 bases are TGCGCCAGCAGCCAATCGGCAGGAAGTCTCTACGAGCAGTACTTC.

J is TRBJ2-1 and V is TRBV18; 15 positions match TRBD2. The V segment lost 2 bases and the J segment 3 bases; nucleotides outside the gene matches: 11. The germline gives CDR1 KGHSH, CDR2 LQKENI. The length of the CDR3 is 20 residues. In DNA, the CDR3 is TGTGCCAGCTCACCAGCGCGGACTAGCGGGAGGGCGATGAACTACAATGAGCAGTTCTTC. This gives the protein CASSPARTSGRAMNYNEQFF. Variable domain in full (rest from reference TRBV18 and TRBJ2-1): NAGVMQNPRHLVRRRGQEARLRCSPMKGHSHVYWYRQLPEEGLKFMVYLQKENIIDESGMPKERFSAEFPKEGPSILRIQQVVRGDSAAYFCASSPARTSGRAMNYNEQFFGPGTRLTVL.

This rearrangement joins TRBV27 to TRBJ1-1; D uncertain. Germline CDR1 and CDR2: MNHEY and SMNVEV (reference sequence). This CDR3 spans 13 amino acids. V gave up 5 bases and J gave up 1 base, with 8 bases separating them. CDR3 residues: CASSVRGNTEAFF. DNA for the CDR3: TGTGCCAGCAGTGTCCGGGGGAACACTGAAGCTTTCTTT.

The chain employs TRBV5-4 and TRBJ2-1; tentative D call: TRBD1 (6 bases). This CDR3 has 17 amino acids. Per the germline V gene, CDR1 is SGHNT and CDR2 is YYREEE (reference sequence). V was pared by 3 bases and J by 4 bases, with 20 bases between. The CDR3 sequence is CASSSDPPGTPYNEQFF. As DNA, the CDR3 is TGTGCCAGCAGCTCAGATCCGCCCGGGACACCTTACAATGAGCAGTTCTTC.

This rearrangement joins TRBV28 to TRBJ2-1; 14 bases match TRBD2. Unmatched junction bases numbered 8, after V lost 6 bases and J lost 13 bases. This CDR3 region has 14 residues. Germline values: CDR1 MDHEN, CDR2 SYDVKM. In nucleotides, the CDR3 is TGTGCCAGCAGCCCGGGACTAGCGGGAGTCGATCAGTTCTTC. Its translation is CASSPGLAGVDQFF.

This chain uses TRBV11-2 with TRBJ1-2; D gene unclear. The V gene lost 4 bases and the J gene lost 0 bases, with 24 bases spanning the gap. The CDR3 totals 19 residues. The germline V gene encodes CDR1 SGHAT and CDR2 FQNNGV. The CDR3 DNA reads TGTGCCAGCAGCTCACTAGTCGAACGGGTCCTACGAGCTAACTATGGCTACACCTTC. Translated, it gives CASSSLVERVLRANYGYTF.

CDR3 bases: TGCGCCAGCAGCCAAGAAACGGGGACAGGGGACGCGGGGTACAATGAGCAGTTCTTC. It encodes CASSQETGTGDAGYNEQFF. V and J are TRBV4-1 and TRBJ2-1; the match to TRBD1 covers 10 bases. Germline CDR1 is MGHRA and CDR2 is YSYEKL. Losses at the gene ends were 0 bases for V and 4 bases for J; bases not matched to a gene: 12. This CDR3 region has 19 residues.

The DNA of the CDR3 is TGTGCCAGTAGTATTGTGGCAGGGCGGCTTTACGAGCAGTACTTC. This translates into CASSIVAGRLYEQYF. The chain couples TRBV19 to TRBJ2-7; TRBD1 might be the D (5 bases). Germline CDR1 is LNHDA and CDR2 is SQIVND (reference sequence). The CDR3 length is 15 residues. The V end was cut by 3 bases, the J end by 4 bases, with 16 bases between.